Presented here are 27 T cell receptor beta chains from one specimen sequenced in a study of control samples from healthy donors and cancer patients. TCRdb keeps only in-frame clones here, not all; method: immunoSEQ multiplex PCR. The sample contains 130,000 or so clones, about 89% of which appear only once. Sequencing was performed on blood. Receptors originate from a man in his forties or fifties in good health.

Here the CDR3 reads CASSPLGQGQFF. DNA for the CDR3: TGTGCCAGCAGTCCCTTAGGACAGGGACAGTTCTTC. The V gene is TRBV12-3 or TRBV12-4, the J gene TRBJ2-1, with 8 bases matching TRBD1. V was clipped by 5 bases and J by 13 bases; unmatched bases: 7. The CDR3 covers 12 residues.

This clone showed up just once. The chain couples TRBV27 to TRBJ2-5; D assignment may be TRBD1 or TRBD2 (5 bases each). The V and J ends lost 6 bases and 3 bases respectively, with 17 bases between them. The CDR3 consists of 15 residues. Germline CDR1 reads MNHEY; CDR2 reads SMNVEV (reference sequence). The CDR3 region is CASRPFRDGEETQYF. CDR3 nucleotide sequence: TGTGCCAGCAGGCCATTCCGGGACGGAGAAGAGACCCAGTACTTC.

V and J are TRBV12-5 and TRBJ2-7; 7 bases map to TRBD1. The CDR3 loop spans 12 amino acids. The V gene's germline CDR1 is LGHNT and CDR2 FRNRAP. The trim removed 5 bases at V and 6 bases at J, leaving 4 bases unmatched. CDR3 protein: CASGPDRVEQYF. CDR3 nucleotides: TGTGCTAGTGGTCCCGACAGGGTCGAGCAGTACTTC.

Points on this clone: Distinct nucleotide sequences in the sample also encode this CDR3. As DNA, the CDR3 is TGTGCCAGCAGCTTGGAACGGGGGATGAACACTGAAGCTTTCTTT. It is translated as CASSLERGMNTEAFF. The chain is built from TRBV5-6 and TRBJ1-1; possible D gene TRBD1, 5 bases. The CDR3 spans 15 residues. V was clipped by 0 bases and J by 0 bases, with 9 bases between them. Germline CDR1 reads SGHDT; CDR2 reads YYEEEE.

This clone was seen only a few times. For the CDR3, the DNA is TGTGCCACCAAGCACGGGAACCCCACTGAAGCTTTCTTT. It specifies CATKHGNPTEAFF. The V call is TRBV6-4, the J call TRBJ1-1; D is unresolved. Per germline, CDR1 MRHNA and CDR2 SNTAGT. There are 13 residues in the CDR3. The germline V and J ends were trimmed by 10 bases and 4 bases, with 16 bases remaining between them.

This chain links TRBV24-1 with TRBJ1-3, with D perhaps TRBD1 (5 bases). Looked up from germline, CDR1 is KGHDR and CDR2 is SFDVKD. Between the trimmed V and J ends, which lost 2 bases and 2 bases, there was a span of 9 bases. CDR3 length: 15 amino acids. Here the CDR3 DNA reads TGTGCCACCAGTGATTCCAGGGCAACTGGAAACACCATATATTTT. Protein: CATSDSRATGNTIYF.

The chain uses TRBV9 and TRBJ2-3; D ambiguous. The germline V gene encodes CDR1 SGDLS and CDR2 YYNGEE. This CDR3 spans 14 amino acids. The V and J ends lost 3 bases and 2 bases respectively, with 10 bases between them. The CDR3: CASSARPNTDTQYF. In nucleotides, the CDR3 is TGTGCCAGCAGCGCACGACCCAACACAGATACGCAGTATTTT.

J is TRBJ1-1 and V is TRBV27; D uncertain. CDR1 is MNHEY and CDR2 is SMNVEV in the germline V gene (reference sequence). The CDR3 is 15 residues long. Trimming cost V 0 bases and J 1 base, with 9 bases left between them. DNA of the CDR3: TGTGCCAGCAGTTTATCGATTTCCACGAACACTGAAGCTTTCTTT. This translates into CASSLSISTNTEAFF.

This clone showed up just once. The chain combines TRBV11-2 with TRBJ2-2; D call uncertain. The ends were cut back, 5 bases at V and 0 bases at J, with 13 bases in the middle. Per germline, CDR1 SGHAT and CDR2 FQNNGV. The CDR3 extends over 16 amino acids. CDR3 amino acids: CASSPRRAPNTGELFF. CDR3 bases: TGTGCCAGCAGCCCGAGAAGGGCTCCGAACACCGGGGAGCTGTTTTTT.

The chain carries TRBV29-1 and TRBJ2-5, with a tentative D call TRBD1 (6 bases). V lost 8 bases to trimming and J lost 4 bases, with 17 bases between them. The CDR3 consists of 13 residues. Germline V gene lookup returns CDR1 SQVTM and CDR2 ANQGSEA. The CDR3 region is CSLNRARGETQYF. CDR3 nucleotides: TGCAGCCTCAACAGGGCCCGGGGAGAGACCCAGTACTTC. Complete variable domain (other parts from reference TRBV29-1 and TRBJ2-5): SAVISQKPSRDICQRGTSLTIQCQVDSQVTMMFWYRQQPGQSLTLIATANQGSEATYESGFVIDKFPISRPNLTFSTLTVSNMSPEDSSIYLCSLNRARGETQYFGPGTRLLVL.

CDR3 DNA: TGTGCCAGCAGCCCCCGCCGCAGCTATGGCTACACCTTC. Residues: CASSPRRSYGYTF. This chain connects TRBV7-8 to TRBJ1-2; the D is unclear. Between the trimmed V and J ends, which lost 5 bases and 4 bases, there was a span of 11 bases. Germline CDR1 SGHVS, CDR2 FQNEAQ. CDR3 size: 13 residues. The full variable domain, its missing parts supplied by reference TRBV7-8 and TRBJ1-2, is GAGVSQSPRYKVAKRGQDVALRCDPISGHVSLFWYQQALGQGPEFLTYFQNEAQLDKSGLPSDRFFAERPEGSVSTLKIQRTQQEDSAVYLCASSPRRSYGYTFGSGTRLTVV.

The V call is TRBV19, the J call TRBJ1-5; 9 nucleotides align to TRBD1. The CDR3 extends over 14 amino acids. V trimming: 5 bases; J trimming: 7 bases; junction bases outside the gene matches: 6. The germline V gene encodes CDR1 LNHDA and CDR2 SQIVND (reference sequence). The CDR3, as DNA: TGTGCCAGTAGTCAAACAGGGGGCAGGCAGCCCCAGCATTTT. Protein: CASSQTGGRQPQHF.

A single count supports this clone. This chain connects TRBV3-1 (or the pseudogene TRBV3-2) to TRBJ2-7, with TRBD1 matching over 7 bases. This CDR3 contains 14 residues. Germline CDR1 reads LGHDT; CDR2 reads YNNKEL (reference sequence). V gave up 4 bases and J gave up 1 base; unmatched junction bases: 4. The CDR3 region has the DNA TGTGCCAGCAGCCCTTACAGGGGATCCTACGAGCAGTACTTC. It codes for CASSPYRGSYEQYF.

The chain employs TRBV18 and TRBJ1-2; no firm D call. CDR1 is KGHSH, CDR2 LQKENI, per germline. Trimming shortened V by 0 bases and J by 8 bases, and 19 bases separated the two germline ends. The CDR3 contains 16 residues. The CDR3 sequence is CASSPPNPRAQWGYTF. As DNA, the CDR3 is TGTGCCAGCTCACCACCGAATCCGCGGGCACAGTGGGGCTACACCTTC.

The rearrangement links TRBV11-2 to TRBJ2-7; 9 nucleotides align to TRBD1. The V gene's germline CDR1 is SGHAT and CDR2 FQNNGV. The CDR3 covers 14 residues. The V and J ends lost 3 bases and 6 bases, in that order; junction bases with no gene match: 6. Here the CDR3 reads CASSFGGQGSEQYF. The CDR3 nucleotides are TGTGCCAGCAGCTTCGGGGGACAGGGTAGCGAGCAGTACTTC.

The gene calls are TRBV29-1 and TRBJ1-2; 12 nucleotides align to TRBD1. CDR1 and CDR2 from the germline V gene are SQVTM and ANQGSEA. The V gene end was trimmed by 6 bases and the J gene end by 4 bases; junction bases not matched to a gene: 9. The CDR3 length is 15 residues. The CDR3 region has the DNA TGCAGCGTGGCGGGACAGGGGGCAATTAGCTATGGCTACACCTTC. It yields the protein CSVAGQGAISYGYTF.

The rearrangement uses TRBV5-4 and TRBJ1-1; D not certain. This CDR3 comprises 13 residues. Trimming cost V 1 base and J 4 bases, with 8 bases left between them. The germline gives CDR1 SGHNT, CDR2 YYREEE (reference sequence). CDR3 nucleotide sequence: TGTGCCAGCAGCTTGTCACGGGGCACTGAAGCTTTCTTT. This encodes CASSLSRGTEAFF.

The V gene is TRBV19, the J gene TRBJ1-2; the match to TRBD1 covers 8 bases. In germline, CDR1 is LNHDA, CDR2 SQIVND (reference sequence). Trimming cost V 5 bases and J 4 bases; bases outside gene matches: 15. The CDR3 has 17 amino acids. DNA of the CDR3: TGTGCCAGTAGTTTCCATACCTCACAGGGGGGGAGCTATGGCTACACCTTC. This encodes CASSFHTSQGGSYGYTF.

The chain couples TRBV27 to TRBJ1-2; D perhaps matches TRBD1 (6 bases). Trimming pared 7 bases from V and 5 bases from J, leaving 14 bases between. This CDR3 spans 13 amino acids. Germline CDR1 and CDR2: MNHEY and SMNVEV (reference sequence). The CDR3 sequence is CASTSGVSYGYTF. As DNA, the CDR3 is TGTGCCAGCACCTCAGGGGTTTCATATGGCTACACCTTC.

The gene calls are TRBV30 and TRBJ1-2, with D possibly matching TRBD1 (6 bases). Germline values: CDR1 GTSNPN, CDR2 SVGIG (reference sequence). This CDR3 region has 15 residues. The V and J ends lost 0 bases and 7 bases respectively, with 18 bases between them. In DNA form, the CDR3 reads TGTGCCTGGAGTGTAGGGGGGGCTTCAGTCTCTGGCTACACCTTC. Its protein product is CAWSVGGASVSGYTF.

This clone was seen just once. V usage is TRBV19 and J usage is TRBJ2-2, with 8 bases matching TRBD1. V trimming: 3 bases; J trimming: 6 bases; junction bases outside the gene matches: 9. This CDR3 has 16 residues. Germline CDR1 reads LNHDA; CDR2 reads SQIVND (reference sequence). As DNA, the CDR3 is TGTGCCAGTAGTATCGGCGGGACAGGTTGGGCCGGGGAGCTGTTTTTT. Protein product: CASSIGGTGWAGELFF.

This clone has more than one count but fewer than ten. Here the CDR3 DNA reads TGTGCCAGCAGCCCGGGGGACAGCCGGGACTACGAGCAGTACTTC. Translation gives CASSPGDSRDYEQYF. The V and J genes are TRBV7-9 and TRBJ2-7; the D gene is possibly TRBD1 (7 bases). CDR3 size: 15 residues. The germline V gene encodes CDR1 SEHNR and CDR2 FQNEAQ (reference sequence). Trimming took off 5 bases at V and 3 bases at J, with 17 bases between the two ends.

The CDR3 region is CASSYNQAANNEKLFF. For the CDR3, the DNA is TGTGCCAGCAGTTACAACCAGGCGGCTAACAATGAAAAACTGTTTTTT. V usage is TRBV6-5 and J usage is TRBJ1-4, with D unclear. The CDR3 consists of 16 residues. Germline V gene lookup returns CDR1 MNHEY and CDR2 SVGAGI. The V and J ends lost 2 bases and 5 bases respectively, with 15 bases between them.

This chain joins TRBV7-9 and TRBJ2-1; D gene uncertain. Germline V gives CDR1 SEHNR, CDR2 FQNEAQ (reference sequence). This CDR3 has 13 residues. V lost 5 bases to trimming and J lost 6 bases, with 11 bases between them. DNA of the CDR3: TGTGCCAGCAGCCCGTCTAGTACCAATGAGCAGTTCTTC. As protein: CASSPSSTNEQFF.

The chain carries TRBV27 and TRBJ2-1; 11 bases agree with TRBD2. Trimming cost V 8 bases and J 7 bases; bases outside gene matches: 10. The CDR3 consists of 15 residues. The V gene's germline CDR1 is MNHEY and CDR2 SMNVEV (reference sequence). CDR3 bases: TGTGCCAGCGTTCCCCTAGCGGGGGGTCGGAATGAGCAGTTCTTC. This codes for CASVPLAGGRNEQFF.

The V and J genes are TRBV15 and TRBJ2-7; either TRBD1 or TRBD2 may supply D (5 bases each). CDR3 length: 16 residues. The germline V gene has CDR1 LNHNV and CDR2 YYDKDF (reference sequence). V shed 0 bases and J shed 9 bases, with 21 bases lying between them. CDR3 sequence reads: CATSRDKRGTQIGQYF. The CDR3 DNA is TGTGCCACCAGCAGAGATAAGCGTGGGACGCAGATTGGGCAGTACTTC.

This chain links TRBV4-1 with TRBJ2-7; TRBD2 aligns across 9 bases. V lost 4 bases to trimming and J lost 1 base; unmatched junction nucleotides: 5. This CDR3 has 15 residues. The germline V gene encodes CDR1 MGHRA and CDR2 YSYEKL. The chain's CDR3 is CASSRAGGRSYEQYF. The DNA for the CDR3 is TGCGCCAGCAGCCGCGCGGGGGGGAGGTCCTACGAGCAGTACTTC.